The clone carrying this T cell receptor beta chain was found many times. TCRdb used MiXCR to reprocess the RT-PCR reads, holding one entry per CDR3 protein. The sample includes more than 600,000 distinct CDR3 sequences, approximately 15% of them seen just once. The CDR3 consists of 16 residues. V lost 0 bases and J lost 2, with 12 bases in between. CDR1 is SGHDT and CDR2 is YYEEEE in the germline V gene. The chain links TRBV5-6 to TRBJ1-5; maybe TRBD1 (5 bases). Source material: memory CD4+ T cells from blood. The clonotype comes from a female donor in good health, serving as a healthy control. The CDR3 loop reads CASSLGPGLGNQPQHF. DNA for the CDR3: TGTGCCAGCAGCTTGGGCCCGGGACTAGGCAATCAGCCCCAGCATTTT.